This TCR beta chain was recorded in a study of shared clonotypes between healthy human individuals. The data were produced by immunoSEQ multiplex PCR, yet TCRdb's version contains in-frame clones alone and is incomplete. The sample yields about 610,000 clones, about 97% seen once. The CDR3 is 16 amino acids. Looked up from germline, CDR1 is SGDLS and CDR2 is YYNGEE. V shed 2 bases, J shed 0 bases, and the junction held 6 bases outside the gene matches. Healthy HIV-negative adults with no recent acute infections or vaccinations were recruited as donors. All participating donors were Caucasian adults from Nashville, Tennessee.

This chain links TRBV9 with TRBJ2-3; TRBD2 matches 7 bases. The source of this sequence is a woman in her 30s in good health. The sequencing input was naive CD4+ T cells sorted from blood. As for subset: CD45RA+ positively selected. The CDR3 is CASSVVSGISTDTQYF. The CDR3 DNA follows: TGTGCCAGCAGCGTCGTAAGCGGGATCAGCACAGATACGCAGTATTTT.